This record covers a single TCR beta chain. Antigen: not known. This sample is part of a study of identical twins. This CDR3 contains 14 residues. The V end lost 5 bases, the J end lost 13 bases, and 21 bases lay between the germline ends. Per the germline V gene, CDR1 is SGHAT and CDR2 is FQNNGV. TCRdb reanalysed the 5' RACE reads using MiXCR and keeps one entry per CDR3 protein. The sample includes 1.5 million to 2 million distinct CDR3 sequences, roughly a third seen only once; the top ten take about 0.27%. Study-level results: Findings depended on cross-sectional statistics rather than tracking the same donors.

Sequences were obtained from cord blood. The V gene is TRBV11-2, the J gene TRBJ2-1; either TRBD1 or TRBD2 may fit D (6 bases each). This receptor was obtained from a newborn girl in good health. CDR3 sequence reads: CASSTIQGRETQFF. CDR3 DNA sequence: TGTGCCAGCAGCACCATACAGGGTCGGGAGACCCAGTTCTTC.